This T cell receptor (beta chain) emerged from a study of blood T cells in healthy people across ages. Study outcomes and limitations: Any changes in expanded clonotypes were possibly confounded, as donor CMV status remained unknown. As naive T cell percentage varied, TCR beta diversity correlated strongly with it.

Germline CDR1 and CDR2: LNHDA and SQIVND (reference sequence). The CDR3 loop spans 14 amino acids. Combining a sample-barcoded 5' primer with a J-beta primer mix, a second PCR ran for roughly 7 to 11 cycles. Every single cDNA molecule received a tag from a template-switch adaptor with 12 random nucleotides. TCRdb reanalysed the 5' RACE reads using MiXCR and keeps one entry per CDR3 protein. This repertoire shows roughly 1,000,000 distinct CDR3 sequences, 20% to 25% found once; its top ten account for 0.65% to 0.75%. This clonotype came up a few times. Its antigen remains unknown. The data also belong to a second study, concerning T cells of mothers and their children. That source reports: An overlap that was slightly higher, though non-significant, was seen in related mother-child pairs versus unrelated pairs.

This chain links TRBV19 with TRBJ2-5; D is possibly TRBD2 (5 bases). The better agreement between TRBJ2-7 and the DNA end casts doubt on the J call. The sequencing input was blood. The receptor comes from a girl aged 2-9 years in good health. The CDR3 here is CASSRGLNTYEQYF. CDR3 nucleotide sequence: TGTGCCAGTAGTAGAGGACTGAATACCTACGAGCAGTACTTC.